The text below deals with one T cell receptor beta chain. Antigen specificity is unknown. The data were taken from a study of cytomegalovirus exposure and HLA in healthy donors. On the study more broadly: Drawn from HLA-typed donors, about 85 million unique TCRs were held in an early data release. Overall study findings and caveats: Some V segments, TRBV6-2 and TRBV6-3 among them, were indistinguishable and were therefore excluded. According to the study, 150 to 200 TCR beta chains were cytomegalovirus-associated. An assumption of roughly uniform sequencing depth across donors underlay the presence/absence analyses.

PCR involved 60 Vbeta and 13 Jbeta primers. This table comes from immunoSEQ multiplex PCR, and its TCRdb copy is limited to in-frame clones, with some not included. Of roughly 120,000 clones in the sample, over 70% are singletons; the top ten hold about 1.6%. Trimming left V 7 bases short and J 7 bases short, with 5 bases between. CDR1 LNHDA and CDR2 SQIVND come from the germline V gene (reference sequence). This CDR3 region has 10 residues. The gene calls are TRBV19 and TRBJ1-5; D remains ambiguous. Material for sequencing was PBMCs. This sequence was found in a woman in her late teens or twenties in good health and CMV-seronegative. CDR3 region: CASNGQPQHF. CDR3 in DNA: TGTGCCAGTAACGGGCAGCCCCAGCATTTT.